The following is a TCR beta chain sequence with its context. Its antigen is unknown. This entry belongs to a study of T cell repertoires in cytomegalovirus infection. Study-level background: Public signatures in TCR beta pointed to CMV infection and matching HLA type. The study, taken as a whole, reports: Within the response measured ex vivo, HLA-C-restricted CMV-specific TCR beta clonotypes were dominant.

MiXCR, run by TCRdb on the reads, gives a single entry per CDR3 protein. The sample holds about 340,000 distinct CDR3 sequences, 25% to 30% seen once. Germline V CDR1 and CDR2: SGHDT, YYEEEE. The V gene lost 4 bases and the J gene lost 4 bases, with 17 bases spanning the gap. The CDR3 loop spans 15 amino acids. This receptor was taken from a human donor in good health (CMV status not recorded). Some clones in this sample may be carry-over from other donors' samples. The specimen was cultured PBMCs, collected from culture after CMV antigen stimulation. V gene TRBV5-6 combines with J gene TRBJ1-2; D is possibly TRBD1 (6 bases). This CDR3 is CASSPGSGVAYGYTF. The CDR3 DNA reads TGTGCCAGCAGCCCAGGATCAGGGGTTGCCTATGGCTACACCTTC. The complete variable domain, with remaining parts taken from reference TRBV5-6 and TRBJ1-2, reads DAGVTQSPTHLIKTRGQQVTLRCSPKSGHDTVSWYQQALGQGPQFIFQYYEEEERQRGNFPDRFSGHQFPNYSSELNVNALLLGDSALYLCASSPGSGVAYGYTFGSGTRLTVV.